A selection of T cell receptor beta chains follows, all from one sample in a study of CD8+ T cells in alopecia areata. Data came from immunoSEQ multiplex PCR; TCRdb stores just in-frame clones and leaves some out. The sample has around 61,000 clones, under 55% seen once; the top ten hold 17%. The sample in question was CD8+ T cells sorted from blood, obtained at week 0. These receptors all come from a human donor with alopecia areata. The conserved cysteine and the conserved F or W are not part of the CDR3 here.

V gene	CDR3 length	J gene	CDR3 protein
TRBV2	18	TRBJ2-1	ASRDELGTSGRGSYNEQF
TRBV18	13	TRBJ2-1	ASTGGEELYNEQF
TRBV11-2	11	TRBJ2-7	ASSRDRGYEQY
TRBV29-1	12	TRBJ2-3	SVDGTAAEDTQY
TRBV14	18	TRBJ2-4	ASSQMTGPTGLIAKNIQY
TRBV7-8	13	TRBJ2-2	ASRDGGSNTGELF
TRBV5-1	17	TRBJ2-3	ASSYPLDEVADPFDTQY
TRBV4-2	10	TRBJ1-1	ASSQLNSEAF
TRBV29-1	11	TRBJ1-2	SVGAHRGYGYT
TRBV6-5	11	TRBJ2-4	ASSANTGMGQY
TRBV25-1	13	TRBJ2-7	ASSPGLAGAYEQY
TRBV6-5	14	TRBJ2-3	ASSYGPGATTDTQY
TRBV29-1	9	TRBJ1-2	SVDRGNGYT
TRBV2	12	TRBJ2-2	ASIRMGGTGELF
TRBV29-1	12	TRBJ2-7	SVEVGGRSYEQY
TRBV7-9	12	TRBJ2-3	ASSPPSGSGTQY
TRBV29-1	13	TRBJ2-1	SGLGTSGQDNEQF
TRBV28	12	TRBJ1-5	ASRKGYSNQPQH
TRBV11-2	13	TRBJ2-7	ASSLGAGSSYEQY
TRBV4-2	15	TRBJ2-7	ASSQVGTGGLKYEQY
TRBV29-1	15	TRBJ2-1	SVDRGSAMISYNEQF
TRBV4-1	14	TRBJ2-2	ASSDRPTPNTGELF
TRBV5-1	13	TRBJ1-1	ASSLGPTANTEAF
TRBV19	13	TRBJ2-1	ASSWGLAGNNEQF
TRBV29-1	9	TRBJ2-1	SVGRDNEQF
TRBV29-1	9	TRBJ1-3	SVDLGNTIY
TRBV29-1	10	TRBJ1-1	SVPGLDTEAF
TRBV29-1	11	TRBJ2-7	SVEGGLLSYPV
TRBV7-9	12	TRBJ2-2	ASSTTGITGELF
TRBV29-1	11	TRBJ1-2	SVPGTGAKGYT
TRBV30	12	TRBJ1-1	AWTLGQGRTEAF
TRBV4-1	12	TRBJ2-1	ASSQDRLLGKQF
TRBV4-1	12	TRBJ1-5	ASSQGQGGQPQH
TRBV9	14	TRBJ2-1	ASSVPGTTLPNEQF
TRBV5-1	15	TRBJ1-5	ASSPGQGSYSNQPQH
TRBV27	13	TRBJ1-5	ASSLRGAQGQPQH
TRBV4-1	15	TRBJ2-2	ASSQEGLAGGTGELF